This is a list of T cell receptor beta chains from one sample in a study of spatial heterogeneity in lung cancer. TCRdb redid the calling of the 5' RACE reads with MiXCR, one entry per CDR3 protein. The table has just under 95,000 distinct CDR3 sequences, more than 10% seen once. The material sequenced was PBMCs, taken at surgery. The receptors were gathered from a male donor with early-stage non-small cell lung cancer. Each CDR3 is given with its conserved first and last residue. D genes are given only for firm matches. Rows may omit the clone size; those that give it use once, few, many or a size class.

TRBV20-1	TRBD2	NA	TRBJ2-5	TGCAGTGCTAACAGCGGGGGTGCGGGGGAGACCCAGTACTTC	CSANSGGAGETQYF
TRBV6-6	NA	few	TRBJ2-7	TGTGCCAGCAGTTCCCGTGGGACGTCCGGGGGCGAGCAGTACTTC	CASSSRGTSGGEQYF
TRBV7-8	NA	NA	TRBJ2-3	TGTGCCAGCATTTCCCGGTTGAAGGGCAGGGATACGCAGTATTTT	CASISRLKGRDTQYF
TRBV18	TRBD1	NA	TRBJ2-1	TGTGCCAGCTCACGGGACAGCTCCTACAATGAGCAGTTCTTC	CASSRDSSYNEQFF
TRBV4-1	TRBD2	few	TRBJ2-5	TGCGCCAGCAGCCAAGATCGGGGGCGGGGGGGCCCGGAGACCCAGTACTTC	CASSQDRGRGGPETQYF
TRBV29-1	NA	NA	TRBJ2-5	TGCAGCGGTCGACCAGGAGGGTCGGAGACCCAGTACTTC	CSGRPGGSETQYF
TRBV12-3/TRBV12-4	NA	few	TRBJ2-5	TGTGCCAGCAGGTCAACGGGGGAGCAAGAGACCCAGTACTTC	CASRSTGEQETQYF
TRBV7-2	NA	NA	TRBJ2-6	TGTGCCAGCAGCTTACGTCCCGGGGGCGCGAGAGGGGCCAACGTCCTGACTTTC	CASSLRPGGARGANVLTF
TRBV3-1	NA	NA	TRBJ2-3	TGTGCCAGCAGCCAAGGACAACTAGCCGGTGCAGATACGCAGTATTTT	CASSQGQLAGADTQYF
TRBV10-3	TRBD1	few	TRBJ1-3	TGTGCCATCAGTGAACCCGACAGGGTGAACTCTGGAAACACCATATATTTT	CAISEPDRVNSGNTIYF
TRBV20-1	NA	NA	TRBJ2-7	TGCAGTGCTAGCCTTAAGGGCTACGAGCAGTACTTC	CSASLKGYEQYF
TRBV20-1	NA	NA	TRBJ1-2	TGCAGTGCTAGAGCGGCCGACAGGTCAAAGGCAGGCTATGGCTACACCTTC	CSARAADRSKAGYGYTF
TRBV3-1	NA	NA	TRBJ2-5	TGTGCCAGCAGGAGGGAGAGCGGGGAGACCCAGTACTTC	CASRRESGETQYF
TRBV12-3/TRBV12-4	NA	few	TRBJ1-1	TGTGCCAGCAGTCCCTTTGACGGTGAAGCTTTCTTT	CASSPFDGEAFF
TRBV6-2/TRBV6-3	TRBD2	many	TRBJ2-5	TGTGCCAGCAGCCCCGGGACTAGCGAGCAAGAGACCCAGTACTTC	CASSPGTSEQETQYF
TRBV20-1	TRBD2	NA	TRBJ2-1	TGCAGTGCTAGAGCCCTGACTAGCGGGTTAACACACAATGAGCAGTTCTTC	CSARALTSGLTHNEQFF
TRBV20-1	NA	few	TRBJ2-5	TGCAGTGCTAGCGGGGGCGGGCAAGAGACCCAGTACTTC	CSASGGGQETQYF
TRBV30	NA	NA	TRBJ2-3	TGTGCCTGCCGTCCTAGGGAAGGTACGCAGTATTTT	CACRPREGTQYF
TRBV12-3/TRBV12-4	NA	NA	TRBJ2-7	TGTGCCAGCAGTTTACTACAGCCAGGGTCGGAGCAGTACTTC	CASSLLQPGSEQYF
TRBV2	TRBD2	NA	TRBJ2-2	TGTGCCAGCCGAGGAAGTAGCGGGAGGGCCCTCGCCGGGGAGCTGTTTTTT	CASRGSSGRALAGELFF
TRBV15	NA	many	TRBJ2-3	TGTGCCACCAGCAGAGATTCGGGTGCGACCCCTGATACGCAGTATTTT	CATSRDSGATPDTQYF
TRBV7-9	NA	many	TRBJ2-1	TGTGCCAGCAGCCCCCTGGAACAGGGTGCGCAGTTCTTC	CASSPLEQGAQFF
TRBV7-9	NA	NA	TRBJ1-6	TGTGCCAGCAGCCCGGCTGGGGGGATTTCACCCCTCCACTTT	CASSPAGGISPLHF
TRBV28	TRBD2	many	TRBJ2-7	TGTGCCAGCAGTAGAGGGACTAGCGGAAATTACGAGCAGTACTTC	CASSRGTSGNYEQYF
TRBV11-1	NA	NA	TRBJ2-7	TGTGCCAGCAGCTTAAATCCCGCCAGGGACGAGCAGTACTTC	CASSLNPARDEQYF
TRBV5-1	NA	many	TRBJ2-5	TGCGCCAGCAGCTTGGGCAGGGACTGGGTAGAGACCCAGTACTTC	CASSLGRDWVETQYF
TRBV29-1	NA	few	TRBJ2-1	TGCAGCGTTGAAGCCCCCATGGGGTTAGGGAGGAGCTACAATGAGCAGTTCTTC	CSVEAPMGLGRSYNEQFF
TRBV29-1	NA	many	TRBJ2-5	TGCAGCGTTGAACTATACCAAGAGACCCAGTACTTC	CSVELYQETQYF
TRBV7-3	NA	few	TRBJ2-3	TGTGCCAGCAGCTCCCTTGGAAAGGGGGCGCAGTATTTT	CASSSLGKGAQYF
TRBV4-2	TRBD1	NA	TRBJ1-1	TGTGCCAGCAGCAAAGTCCAGGGGGAGGCCACTGAAGCTTTCTTT	CASSKVQGEATEAFF
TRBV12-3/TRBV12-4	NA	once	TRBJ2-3	TGTGCCAGCTCCCAGCGGGACAGCATCACAGATACGCAGTATTTT	CASSQRDSITDTQYF
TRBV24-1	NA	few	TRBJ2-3	TGTGCCACCAGTGATTTACCGAGGGGTAGCACAGATACGCAGTATTTT	CATSDLPRGSTDTQYF
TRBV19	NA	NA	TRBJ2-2	TGTGCCAGTAGTACCCGCGGCCTACCATACACCGGGGAGCTGTTTTTT	CASSTRGLPYTGELFF
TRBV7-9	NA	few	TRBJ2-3	TGTGCCAGCCGGAGTCGGGCCTCAGATACGCAGTATTTT	CASRSRASDTQYF
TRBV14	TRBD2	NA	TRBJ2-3	TGTGCCAGCAGCCAAGGGCGGGAGGTTACTTCATCTAGCATCACAGATACGCAGTATTTT	CASSQGREVTSSSITDTQYF
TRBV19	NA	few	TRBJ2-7	TGTGCCAGTAGTATCCGACAGGGGAGGGCCTACGAGCAGTACTTC	CASSIRQGRAYEQYF
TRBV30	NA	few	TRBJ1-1	TGTGCCTCTAGGAGGGCGAACACTGAAGCTTTCTTT	CASRRANTEAFF
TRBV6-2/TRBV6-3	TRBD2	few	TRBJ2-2	TGTGCCAGCAGTTTTGGGACTAGGCCTTCGTTCGGGGAGCTGTTTTTT	CASSFGTRPSFGELFF
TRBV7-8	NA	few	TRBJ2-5	TGTGCCAGCAGCTTCAGGGGAGGAGGGGAGACCCAGTACTTC	CASSFRGGGETQYF
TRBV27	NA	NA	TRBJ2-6	TGTGCCAGCAGTTTATTGGGGGGCTCTGGGGCCAACGTCCTGACTTTC	CASSLLGGSGANVLTF
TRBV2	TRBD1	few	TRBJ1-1	TGTGCCGGGGAACAGGGGGCGGGCACTGAAGCTTTCTTT	CAGEQGAGTEAFF
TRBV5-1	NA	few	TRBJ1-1	TGCGCCAGCAGCACCGGACACTCGAACACTGAAGCTTTCTTT	CASSTGHSNTEAFF
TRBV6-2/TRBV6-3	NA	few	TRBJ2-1	TGTGCCAGCAGTTACCGAAATGATGAGCAGTTCTTC	CASSYRNDEQFF
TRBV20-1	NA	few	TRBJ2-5	TGCAGTGCCGTCCGGGACCCGGGGGAGACCCAGTACTTC	CSAVRDPGETQYF
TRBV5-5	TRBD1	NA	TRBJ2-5	TGTGCCAGCAGCCGAGGACAGGGGCGAGAGACCCAGTACTTC	CASSRGQGRETQYF
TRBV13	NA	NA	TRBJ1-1	TGTGCCAGCAGCTTAGAGGGAACGAACACTGAAGCTTTCTTT	CASSLEGTNTEAFF
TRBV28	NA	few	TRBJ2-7	TGTGCCAGCTCCTTCGCGGGGGCTAACTACGAGCAGTACTTC	CASSFAGANYEQYF
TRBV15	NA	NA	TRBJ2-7	TGTGCCACCAGCAGAGAGGAGACTACCACCTACGAGCAGTACTTC	CATSREETTTYEQYF